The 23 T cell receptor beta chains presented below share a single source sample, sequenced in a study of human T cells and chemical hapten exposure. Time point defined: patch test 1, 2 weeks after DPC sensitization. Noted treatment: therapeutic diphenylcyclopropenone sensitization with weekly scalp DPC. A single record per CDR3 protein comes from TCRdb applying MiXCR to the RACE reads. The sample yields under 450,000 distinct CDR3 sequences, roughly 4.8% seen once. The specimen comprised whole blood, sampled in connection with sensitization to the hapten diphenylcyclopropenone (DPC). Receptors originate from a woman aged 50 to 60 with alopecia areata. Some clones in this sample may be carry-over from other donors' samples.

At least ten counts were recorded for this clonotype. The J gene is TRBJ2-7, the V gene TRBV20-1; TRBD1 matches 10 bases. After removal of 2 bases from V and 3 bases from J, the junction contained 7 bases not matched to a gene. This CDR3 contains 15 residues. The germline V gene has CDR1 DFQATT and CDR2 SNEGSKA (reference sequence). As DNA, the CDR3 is TGCAGTGCTAGACCTGGGAGGGACAGGGGCTACGAGCAGTACTTC. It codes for CSARPGRDRGYEQYF.

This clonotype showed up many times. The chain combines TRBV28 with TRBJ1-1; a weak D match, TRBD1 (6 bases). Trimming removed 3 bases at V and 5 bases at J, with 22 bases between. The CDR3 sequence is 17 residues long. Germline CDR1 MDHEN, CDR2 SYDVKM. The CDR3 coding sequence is TGTGCCAGCAGTTTGCAGGGGAGATTCCCCGAGGATACTGAAGCTTTCTTT. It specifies CASSLQGRFPEDTEAFF.

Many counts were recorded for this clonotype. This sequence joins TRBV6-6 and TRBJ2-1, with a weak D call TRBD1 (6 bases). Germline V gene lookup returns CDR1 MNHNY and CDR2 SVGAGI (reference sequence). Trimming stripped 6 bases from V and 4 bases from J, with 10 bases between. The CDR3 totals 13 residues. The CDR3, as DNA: TGTGCCAGCAGAAAACAGGGTTACAATGAGCAGTTCTTC. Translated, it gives CASRKQGYNEQFF.

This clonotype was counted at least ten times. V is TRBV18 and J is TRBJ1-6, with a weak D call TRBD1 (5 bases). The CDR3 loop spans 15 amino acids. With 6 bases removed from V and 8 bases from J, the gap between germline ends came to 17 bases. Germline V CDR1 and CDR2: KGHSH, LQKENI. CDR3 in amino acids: CASSLGPLGDSPLHF. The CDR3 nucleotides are TGTGCCAGCTCGCTGGGACCTCTGGGTGATTCACCCCTCCACTTT.

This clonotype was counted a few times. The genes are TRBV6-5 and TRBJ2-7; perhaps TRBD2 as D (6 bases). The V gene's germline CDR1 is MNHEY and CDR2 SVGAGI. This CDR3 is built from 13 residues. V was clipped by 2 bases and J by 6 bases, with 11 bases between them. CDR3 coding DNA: TGTGCCAGCAGTTACCGCGGGGCTTCCGAGCAGTACTTC. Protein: CASSYRGASEQYF.

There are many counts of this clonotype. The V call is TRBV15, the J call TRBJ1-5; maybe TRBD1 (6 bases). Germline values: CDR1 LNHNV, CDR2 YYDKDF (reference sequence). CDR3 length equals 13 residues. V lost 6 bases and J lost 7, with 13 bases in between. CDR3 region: CATSTDRSQPQHF. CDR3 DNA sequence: TGTGCCACCAGTACCGACAGGTCCCAGCCCCAGCATTTT.

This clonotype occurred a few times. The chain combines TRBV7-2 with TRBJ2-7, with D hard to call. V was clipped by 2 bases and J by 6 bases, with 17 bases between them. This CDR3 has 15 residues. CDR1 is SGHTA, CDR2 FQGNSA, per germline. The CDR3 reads CASSLMSGSSPEQYF. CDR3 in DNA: TGTGCCAGCAGCTTAATGTCTGGGTCGTCCCCCGAGCAGTACTTC.

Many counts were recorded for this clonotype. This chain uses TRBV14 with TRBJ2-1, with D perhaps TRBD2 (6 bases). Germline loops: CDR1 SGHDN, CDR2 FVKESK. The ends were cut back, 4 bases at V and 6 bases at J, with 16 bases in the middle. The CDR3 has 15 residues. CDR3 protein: CASSPEGTSFNEQFF. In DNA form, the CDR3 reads TGTGCCAGCAGCCCCGAGGGGACTTCTTTCAATGAGCAGTTCTTC.

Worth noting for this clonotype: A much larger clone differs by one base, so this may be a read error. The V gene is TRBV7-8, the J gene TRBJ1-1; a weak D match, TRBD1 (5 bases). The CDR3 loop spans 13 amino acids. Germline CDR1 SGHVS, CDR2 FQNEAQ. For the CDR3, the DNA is TGTGCCAGCAGCTCACTCGCGGACACTGATGCTTTCTTT. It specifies CASSSLADTDAFF.

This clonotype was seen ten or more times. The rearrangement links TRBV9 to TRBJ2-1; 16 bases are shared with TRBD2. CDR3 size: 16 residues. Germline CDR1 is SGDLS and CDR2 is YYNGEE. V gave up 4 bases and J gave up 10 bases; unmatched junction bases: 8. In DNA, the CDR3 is TGTGCCAGCAGCCCCGGGACTAGCGGGGGGGGCCAAGAGCAGTTCTTC. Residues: CASSPGTSGGGQEQFF.

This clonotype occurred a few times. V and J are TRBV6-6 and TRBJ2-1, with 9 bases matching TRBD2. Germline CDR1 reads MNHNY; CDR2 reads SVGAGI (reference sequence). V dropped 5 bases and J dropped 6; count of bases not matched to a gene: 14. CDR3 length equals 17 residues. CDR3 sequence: CASSGPGGDSGSNEQFF. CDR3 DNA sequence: TGTGCCAGCAGTGGCCCCGGGGGGGATAGCGGGAGCAATGAGCAGTTCTTC.

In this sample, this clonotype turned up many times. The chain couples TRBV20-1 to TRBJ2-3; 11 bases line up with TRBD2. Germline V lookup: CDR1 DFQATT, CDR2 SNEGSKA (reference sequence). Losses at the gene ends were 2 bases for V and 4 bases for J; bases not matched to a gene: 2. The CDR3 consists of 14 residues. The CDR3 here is CSARLAGGPDTQYF. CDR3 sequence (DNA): TGCAGTGCTAGACTAGCGGGAGGCCCAGATACGCAGTATTTT.

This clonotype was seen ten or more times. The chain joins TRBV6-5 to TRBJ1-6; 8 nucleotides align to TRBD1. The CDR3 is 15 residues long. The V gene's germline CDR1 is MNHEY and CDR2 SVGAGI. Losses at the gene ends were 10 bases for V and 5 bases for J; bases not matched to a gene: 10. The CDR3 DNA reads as TGTGCCACCCTGACAGGGGTAGGCAATAATTCACCCCTCCACTTT. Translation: CATLTGVGNNSPLHF.

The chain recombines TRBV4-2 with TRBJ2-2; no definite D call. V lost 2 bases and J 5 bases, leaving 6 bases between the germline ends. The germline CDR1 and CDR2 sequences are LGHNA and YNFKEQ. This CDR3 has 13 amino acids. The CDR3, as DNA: TGTGCCAGCAGCCAATCACCAACCGGGGAGCTGTTTTTT. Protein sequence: CASSQSPTGELFF.

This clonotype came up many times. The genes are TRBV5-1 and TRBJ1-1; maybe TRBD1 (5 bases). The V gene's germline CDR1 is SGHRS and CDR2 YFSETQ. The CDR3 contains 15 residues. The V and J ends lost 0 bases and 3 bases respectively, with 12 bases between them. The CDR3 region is CASSLEGEADTEAFF. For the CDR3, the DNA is TGCGCCAGCAGCTTGGAAGGGGAGGCGGACACTGAAGCTTTCTTT.

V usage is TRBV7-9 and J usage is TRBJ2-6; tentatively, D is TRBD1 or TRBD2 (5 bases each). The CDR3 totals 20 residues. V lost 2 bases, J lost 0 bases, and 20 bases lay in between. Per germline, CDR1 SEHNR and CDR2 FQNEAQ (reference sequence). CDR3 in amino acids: CASSLYSPGQGHSGANVLTF. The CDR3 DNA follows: TGTGCCAGCAGCTTATATTCCCCGGGGCAGGGCCACTCTGGGGCCAACGTCCTGACTTTC. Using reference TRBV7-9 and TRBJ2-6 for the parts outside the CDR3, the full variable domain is DTGVSQNPRHKITKRGQNVTFRCDPISEHNRLYWYRQTLGQGPEFLTYFQNEAQLEKSRLLSDRFSAERPKGSFSTLEIQRTEQGDSAMYLCASSLYSPGQGHSGANVLTFGAGSRLTVL.

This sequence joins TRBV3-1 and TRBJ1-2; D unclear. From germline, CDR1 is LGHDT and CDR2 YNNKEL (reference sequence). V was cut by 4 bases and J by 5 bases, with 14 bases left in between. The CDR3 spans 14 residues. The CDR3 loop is CASSPDSVGYGYTF. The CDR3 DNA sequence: TGTGCCAGCAGCCCCGACTCGGTAGGGTATGGCTACACCTTC.

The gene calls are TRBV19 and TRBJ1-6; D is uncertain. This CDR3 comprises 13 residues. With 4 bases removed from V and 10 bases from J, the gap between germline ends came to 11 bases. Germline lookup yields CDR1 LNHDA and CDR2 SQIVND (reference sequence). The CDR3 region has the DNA TGTGCCAGTAGTAACGCAGGCCAGTCACCCCTCCACTTT. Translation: CASSNAGQSPLHF.

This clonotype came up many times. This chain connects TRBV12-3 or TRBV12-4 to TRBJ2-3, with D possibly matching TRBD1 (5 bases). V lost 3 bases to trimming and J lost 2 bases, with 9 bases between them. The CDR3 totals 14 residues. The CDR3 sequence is CASSFGANTDTQYF. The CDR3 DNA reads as TGTGCCAGCAGTTTTGGGGCTAACACAGATACGCAGTATTTT.

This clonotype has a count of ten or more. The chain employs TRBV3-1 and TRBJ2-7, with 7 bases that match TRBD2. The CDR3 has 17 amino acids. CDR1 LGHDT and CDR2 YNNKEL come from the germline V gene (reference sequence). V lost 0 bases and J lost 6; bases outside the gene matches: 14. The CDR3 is CASSQESLASLPTEQYF. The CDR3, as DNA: TGTGCCAGCAGCCAAGAGTCACTAGCGAGCCTCCCAACCGAGCAGTACTTC.

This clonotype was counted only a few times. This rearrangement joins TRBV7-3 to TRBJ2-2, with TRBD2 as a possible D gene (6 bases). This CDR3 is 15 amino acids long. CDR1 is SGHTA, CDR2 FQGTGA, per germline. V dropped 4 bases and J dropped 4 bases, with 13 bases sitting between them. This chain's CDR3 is CASSWGESGTGELFF. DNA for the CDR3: TGTGCCAGCAGCTGGGGGGAGAGCGGCACCGGGGAGCTGTTTTTT.

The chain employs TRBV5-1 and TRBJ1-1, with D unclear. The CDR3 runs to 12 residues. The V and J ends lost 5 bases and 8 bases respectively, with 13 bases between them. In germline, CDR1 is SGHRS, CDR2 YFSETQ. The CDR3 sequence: CASSLPRLEAFF. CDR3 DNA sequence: TGCGCCAGCAGTCTCCCCCGGCTGGAAGCTTTCTTT.

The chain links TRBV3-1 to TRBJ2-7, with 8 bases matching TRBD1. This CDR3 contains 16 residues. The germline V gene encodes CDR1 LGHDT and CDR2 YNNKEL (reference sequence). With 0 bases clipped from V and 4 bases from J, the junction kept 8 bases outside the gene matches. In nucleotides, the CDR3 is TGTGCCAGCAGCCAAGAACGGACAGGGATACCGTACGAGCAGTACTTC. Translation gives CASSQERTGIPYEQYF.